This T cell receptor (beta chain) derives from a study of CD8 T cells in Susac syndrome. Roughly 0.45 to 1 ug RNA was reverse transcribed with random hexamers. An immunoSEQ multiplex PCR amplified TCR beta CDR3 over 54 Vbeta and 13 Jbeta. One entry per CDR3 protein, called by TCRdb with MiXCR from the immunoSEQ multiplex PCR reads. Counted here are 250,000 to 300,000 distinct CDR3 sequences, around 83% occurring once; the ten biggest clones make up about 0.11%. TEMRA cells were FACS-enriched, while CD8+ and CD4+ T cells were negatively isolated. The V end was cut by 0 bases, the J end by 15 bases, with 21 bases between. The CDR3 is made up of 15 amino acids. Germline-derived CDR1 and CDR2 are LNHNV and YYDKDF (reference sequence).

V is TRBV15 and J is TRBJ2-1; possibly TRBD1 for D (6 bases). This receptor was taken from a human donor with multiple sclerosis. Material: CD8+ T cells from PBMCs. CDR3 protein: CATSRDQGQVAAGFF. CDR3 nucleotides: TGTGCCACCAGCAGAGATCAGGGGCAGGTAGCCGCAGGGTTCTTC.